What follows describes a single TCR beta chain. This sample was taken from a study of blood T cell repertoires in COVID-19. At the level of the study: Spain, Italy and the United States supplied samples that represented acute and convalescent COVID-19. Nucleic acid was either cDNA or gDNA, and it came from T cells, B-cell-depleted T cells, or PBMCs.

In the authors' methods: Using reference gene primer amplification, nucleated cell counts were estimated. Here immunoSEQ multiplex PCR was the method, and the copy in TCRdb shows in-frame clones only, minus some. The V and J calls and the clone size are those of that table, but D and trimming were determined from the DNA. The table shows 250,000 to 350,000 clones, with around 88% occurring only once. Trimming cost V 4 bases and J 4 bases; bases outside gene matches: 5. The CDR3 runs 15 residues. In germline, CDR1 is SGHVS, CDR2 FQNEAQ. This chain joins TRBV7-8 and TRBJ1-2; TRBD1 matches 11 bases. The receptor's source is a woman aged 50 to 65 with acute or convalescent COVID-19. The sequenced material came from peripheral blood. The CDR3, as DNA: TGTGCCAGCAGCTACAGGACAGGGGGCATCTATGGCTACACCTTC. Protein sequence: CASSYRTGGIYGYTF.